Described below is a single T cell receptor beta chain sequence and its context. The specificity of this receptor is unknown. There are no base qualities to consult, and no much larger clone falls within one base. The data belong to a study of blood T cells in healthy people across ages (dated by TCRdb to the mid-2010s). Background for the entire study: Template switching captured roughly one uniquely barcoded TCR beta cDNA molecule per two T cells in model experiments. Using deep sequencing normalized with unique cDNA molecular identifiers, the study measured how TCR beta repertoire diversity changes with age. Four age groups were formed from the donors: young (average approximately 15 years), middle-aged (around 41), aged (roughly 59) and long-lived (roughly 88). Donors of different ages were randomly distributed across sequencing lanes to avoid experimental bias. Using the same blood draw, the study looked at two additional independent replicas of 1 million unique cDNA reads for two donors, one aged 18 to 30 and the other aged 80 or older.

What the authors observed across the whole study: Because donor CMV infection status was unknown, age-related changes in expanded clonotypes were potentially confounded. Compared with the aged group, the long-lived group had more naive CD4+ T cells, fewer expanded clones and increased TCR diversity, suggesting age selection. Estimates of total diversity based on one million sequenced T cells were regarded as lower bounds and as underestimates. Observed TCR beta diversity correlated strongly with the percentage of naive T cells measured by flow cytometry. Bulk unsorted PBMC profiling prevented conclusive comparison of naive and antigen-experienced compartments. Observed TCR beta diversity per million T cells fell roughly linearly with age, and a significant reduction was already apparent by age approximately 40.

The library was obtained by 5' RACE. TCRdb names Illumina HiSeq 2500 as the instrument used. A second PCR of about 6 to 12 cycles was performed with a sample-barcoded 5' primer and a J-beta primer mix. Each TCR beta cDNA molecule received a unique molecular identifier from a template-switch 5' adaptor carrying 12 random nucleotides. Each sample yielded at least 2.5 million CDR3-containing paired-end reads. All of the RNA was converted into first-strand cDNA using the Mint cDNA synthesis kit, with a TRBC-specific oligonucleotide serving as the primer. All cDNA was treated with uracil-DNA glycosylase and then went through a first 18-cycle PCR with the universal primers M1SS and BC2_uni_R. The original pipeline was this. Normalization of each sample was performed by random selection of 1 million high-quality reads, each carrying a distinct molecular identifier. Reads with shared molecular identifiers were discarded instead of being binned into consensus sequences. CDR3 identification, clonotype clustering and error correction used MiTCR with a Q25 quality threshold and the strictest error-elimination algorithm. A nonparametric unseen species model with Euler transformation was used to estimate lower-bound total TCR beta diversity. Clones were called with MiXCR by TCRdb after fastp trimmed the public reads at Q25, and only in-frame beta chains were retained. Duplicate CDR3 protein sequences are folded into a single record with the most common DNA and genes. The authors' filters were not applied to this entry. Within this sample are hundreds of thousands of distinct CDR3 sequences, with 45% to 70% of them counted one time only. Of the sample, roughly 25% is held by the ten largest clones.

The CDR3 goes from the cysteine to the phenylalanine over 15 residues. Just the 45-base CDR3 DNA is kept, in frame starting at base 1. The germline ends are 18 bases apart after V is trimmed by 5 bases and J by 5 bases. CDR1 and CDR2 are drawn from the germline V gene (reference sequence): SEHNR, FQNEAQ. The roughly 39 donors, aged 6 to 90 years, were systemically healthy Caucasian individuals from Russia. Each donor gave about 9.7 milliliters of peripheral blood, drawn into EDTA-treated Vacutainer tubes. Ficoll-Paque density-gradient centrifugation was used to isolate PBMCs, with at least 6.5 million per sample. Total RNA was extracted from PBMCs with Trizol reagent, with at least 6 micrograms obtained per sample. Naive CD45RAhigh/CD27high T cell percentages were measured by flow cytometry on a PBMC aliquot from every donor.

The sequence was collected from a man aged 35-49 years in good health. This chain is built from TRBV7-9 and TRBJ2-5, with the D gene not clear enough to name. Sequenced sample: blood. The nucleotide sequence is given as TGTGCCAGCAGCCCCAACTCAGCCTGGTTGGAGACCCAGTACTTC. Its translation reads: CASSPNSAWLETQYF.